One and the same sample provided the 25 T cell receptor beta chains below, sequenced in a study of Ad26.COV2.S vaccination and SARS-CoV-2 variants. Treatment indicated: about 20 received Ad26.COV2.S at low or high dose, single or two shots; roughly five received placebo; per-sample allocation not given. Vaccine and placebo recipients were sampled on day 63 after the first injection. Here immunoSEQ multiplex PCR was the method, and the copy in TCRdb shows in-frame clones only, minus some. Of 350,000 to 450,000 clones in the sample, around nine tenths were seen once. This specimen consisted of peripheral blood, obtained in a trial of Ad26.COV2.S vaccine versus placebo. Receptors were obtained from a person aged 18-60 years who received the Ad26.COV2.S COVID-19 vaccine or a placebo.

This rearrangement joins TRBV19 to TRBJ2-2; TRBD2 matches 13 bases. Germline V gene lookup returns CDR1 LNHDA and CDR2 SQIVND (reference sequence). The CDR3 is made up of 15 amino acids. J was trimmed by 7 bases and V by 6 bases; bases with no gene match: 5. The CDR3 region is CASSTGLAGVGELFF. The CDR3 nucleotides read TGTGCCAGTAGCACCGGACTAGCGGGAGTCGGGGAGCTGTTTTTT.

This chain links TRBV7-6 with TRBJ1-1; D is unresolved. The CDR3 is 12 amino acids. Per the germline V gene, CDR1 is SGHVS and CDR2 is FNYEAQ. Deletions cut 5 bases from V and 3 bases from J, with 7 bases between. The DNA of the CDR3 is TGTGCCAGCAGCAGAGTGGACACTGAAGCTTTCTTT. Residues: CASSRVDTEAFF.

The CDR3 spells CASSQAGGLTNTDTQYF. The DNA of the CDR3 is TGTGCCAGCAGCCAAGCGGGAGGGTTAACTAACACAGATACGCAGTATTTT. The gene calls are TRBV5-4 and TRBJ2-3; 10 positions agree with TRBD2. The CDR3 spans 17 residues. With V trimmed by 4 bases and J by 2 bases, 10 bases remained unmatched. From germline, CDR1 is SGHNT and CDR2 YYREEE (reference sequence). Supplemented by reference TRBV5-4 and TRBJ2-3, the full variable domain reads ETGVTQSPTHLIKTRGQQVTLRCSSQSGHNTVSWYQQALGQGPQFIFQYYREEENGRGNFPPRFSGLQFPNYSSELNVNALELDDSALYLCASSQAGGLTNTDTQYFGPGTRLTVL.

J is TRBJ2-5 and V is TRBV29-1, with D possibly matching TRBD2 (5 bases). The CDR3 runs 11 residues. Germline-derived CDR1 and CDR2 are SQVTM and ANQGSEA. In DNA, the CDR3 is TGCGCCGTGAGGGAGCAAGAGACCCAGTACTTC. Amino acid sequence: CAVREQETQYF.

V usage is TRBV5-1 and J usage is TRBJ2-3, with 7 bases identical to TRBD1. V lost 1 base, J lost 0 bases, and 2 bases stayed unmatched. CDR1 is SGHRS and CDR2 is YFSETQ in the germline V gene. The CDR3 is 15 amino acids. The CDR3 sequence is CASSLQQGSTDTQYF. CDR3 bases: TGCGCCAGCAGCTTGCAACAGGGGAGCACAGATACGCAGTATTTT.

This chain joins TRBV3-1 (or the pseudogene TRBV3-2) and TRBJ2-3; a weak D match, TRBD1 (5 bases). Germline CDR1 and CDR2: LGHDT and YNNKEL (reference sequence). Trimming shortened V by 0 bases and J by 5 bases, and 12 bases separated the two germline ends. The CDR3 sequence is 15 residues long. The CDR3 coding sequence is TGTGCCAGCAGCCAAGAGGGGCATAGGATAGATACGCAGTATTTT. Translated, it gives CASSQEGHRIDTQYF.

The chain combines TRBV5-6 with TRBJ2-1; D gene ambiguous. Trimming stripped 1 base from V and 4 bases from J, with 9 bases between. CDR3 size: 14 residues. Germline assignment: CDR1 SGHDT and CDR2 YYEEEE. The CDR3, as DNA: TGTGCCAGCAGCTTGTTTTCCGATTACAATGAGCAGTTCTTC. It encodes CASSLFSDYNEQFF.

This clone was recorded only once. This CDR3 is also generated by other DNA sequences in the sample. The chain has TRBV9 and TRBJ2-2; unclear D gene. Germline V gene data show CDR1 as SGDLS and CDR2 as YYNGEE. The CDR3 runs 15 residues. The germline V and J ends were trimmed by 0 bases and 1 base, with 7 bases remaining between them. In DNA form, the CDR3 reads TGTGCCAGCAGCGTAGGTAGTAGGAACACCGGGGAGCTGTTTTTT. Translating gives CASSVGSRNTGELFF.

J is TRBJ2-5 and V is TRBV9; D possibly corresponds to TRBD2 (6 bases). Germline values: CDR1 SGDLS, CDR2 YYNGEE. CDR3 length: 15 amino acids. V shed 0 bases and J shed 2 bases, with 11 bases lying between them. The CDR3 nucleotides read TGTGCCAGCAGCGTAGAAGGAGGAGGGCAAGAGACCCAGTACTTC. Residues: CASSVEGGGQETQYF. The whole variable domain, filled in from reference TRBV9 and TRBJ2-5, reads DSGVTQTPKHLITATGQRVTLRCSPRSGDLSVYWYQQSLDQGLQFLIQYYNGEERAKGNILERFSAQQFPDLHSELNLSSLELGDSALYFCASSVEGGGQETQYFGPGTRLLVL.

This chain links TRBV19 with TRBJ1-1; D remains ambiguous. Trimming pared 9 bases from V and 7 bases from J, leaving 9 bases between. Germline CDR1 and CDR2: LNHDA and SQIVND (reference sequence). There are 10 residues in the CDR3. In DNA, the CDR3 is TGTGCCAGCCCTACCTTTGAAGCTTTCTTT. Its translation: CASPTFEAFF.

The CDR3: CASSLERDTSSYEQYF. Written as DNA, the CDR3 is TGTGCCAGCAGCTTGGAACGGGACACGAGCTCCTACGAGCAGTACTTC. This chain connects TRBV5-4 to TRBJ2-7; perhaps TRBD1 as D (6 bases). The V end lost 0 bases, the J end lost 0 bases, and 13 bases lay between the germline ends. This CDR3 comprises 16 residues. Germline V gene data show CDR1 as SGHNT and CDR2 as YYREEE (reference sequence).

The J gene is TRBJ2-2, the V gene TRBV6-6; tentatively, D is TRBD1 (5 bases). The V and J ends lost 9 bases and 8 bases respectively, with 19 bases between them. The CDR3 runs 14 residues. Germline lookup yields CDR1 MNHNY and CDR2 SVGAGI (reference sequence). CDR3 amino acids: CASHQGDWSGELFF. The CDR3 bases are TGTGCCAGTCACCAAGGGGATTGGAGTGGGGAGCTGTTTTTT.

This rearrangement joins TRBV9 to TRBJ1-1, with unresolved D. V lost 1 base and J lost 4, with 11 bases in between. Germline V gene lookup returns CDR1 SGDLS and CDR2 YYNGEE. The length of the CDR3 is 14 residues. CDR3 residues: CASSVKGRSTEAFF. The CDR3 nucleotides read TGTGCCAGCAGCGTAAAAGGCAGAAGCACTGAAGCTTTCTTT.

The chain combines TRBV19 with TRBJ2-7, with 7 bases identical to TRBD2. The ends lost 4 bases at V and 6 bases at J; junction bases unmatched: 12. Germline V gene data show CDR1 as LNHDA and CDR2 as SQIVND (reference sequence). The CDR3 runs 15 residues. The CDR3 nucleotides read TGTGCCAGTAGTACCTTGGGGAGCGGGATAGGCGAGCAGTACTTC. Translating it yields CASSTLGSGIGEQYF. The variable domain in full, completed from reference TRBV19 and TRBJ2-7, reads DGGITQSPKYLFRKEGQNVTLSCEQNLNHDAMYWYRQDPGQGLRLIYYSQIVNDFQKGDIAEGYSVSREKKESFPLTVTSAQKNPTAFYLCASSTLGSGIGEQYFGPGTRLTVT.

This clone showed up just once. The sample holds other DNA sequences that translate to the same CDR3. The CDR3 is CASSQVGGDTEAFF. The CDR3 region has the DNA TGTGCCAGCAGCCAAGTAGGGGGGGACACTGAAGCTTTCTTT. This rearrangement joins TRBV3-1 (or the pseudogene TRBV3-2) to TRBJ1-1; a weak D match, TRBD1 (6 bases). The V gene's germline CDR1 is LGHDT and CDR2 YNNKEL (reference sequence). The CDR3 has 14 amino acids. The V end was cut by 1 base, the J end by 3 bases, with 9 bases between.

The chain uses TRBV5-5 and TRBJ1-6; D may be TRBD1 (6 bases). V was cut by 0 bases and J by 10 bases, with 11 bases left in between. The germline V gene encodes CDR1 SGHKS and CDR2 YYEKEE (reference sequence). The CDR3 is made up of 14 amino acids. CDR3 protein: CASSLAGVVSPLHF. CDR3 bases: TGTGCCAGCAGCTTGGCAGGGGTGGTGTCACCCCTCCACTTT.

This clone was detected once. The chain joins TRBV5-4 to TRBJ1-1; D gene unclear. The CDR3 totals 16 residues. V lost 4 bases, J lost 0 bases, and 16 bases lay in between. CDR1 and CDR2 (germline): SGHNT, YYREEE (reference sequence). CDR3 in DNA: TGTGCCAGCAGCACCATATCACAGCGGATGAACACTGAAGCTTTCTTT. It specifies CASSTISQRMNTEAFF.

The chain recombines TRBV5-1 with TRBJ2-2; 8 bases align to TRBD1. This CDR3 is built from 15 residues. Germline V lookup: CDR1 SGHRS, CDR2 YFSETQ. The V and J ends lost 4 bases and 4 bases, in that order; junction bases with no gene match: 6. CDR3 protein: CASSQDRASTGELFF. As DNA, the CDR3 is TGCGCCAGCAGCCAGGACAGGGCTAGCACCGGGGAGCTGTTTTTT.

The chain employs TRBV9 and TRBJ2-7, with D unresolved. V was pared by 3 bases and J by 4 bases, with 11 bases between. Germline V gives CDR1 SGDLS, CDR2 YYNGEE. The CDR3 is made up of 13 amino acids. The CDR3 DNA follows: TGTGCCAGCAGCGAAGGCTTGGGGTACGAGCAGTACTTC. Residues: CASSEGLGYEQYF.

This sequence joins TRBV7-2 and TRBJ2-1, with D perhaps given as TRBD1 or TRBD2 (5 bases each). V lost 0 bases to trimming and J lost 6 bases, with 12 bases between them. Germline-derived CDR1 and CDR2 are SGHTA and FQGNSA. The CDR3 loop spans 15 amino acids. The CDR3 sequence: CASSLAGQRPNEQFF. CDR3 DNA: TGTGCCAGCAGCTTAGCGGGGCAGCGGCCCAATGAGCAGTTCTTC.

This chain links TRBV10-3 with TRBJ2-3, with 7 bases that match TRBD2. Germline V gene lookup returns CDR1 ENHRY and CDR2 SYGVKD. The junction had 8 bases not matched to a gene; V was cut back by 7 bases and J by 1 base. There are 15 residues in the CDR3. In DNA form, the CDR3 reads TGTGCCATCAAGGGAGTAGCGGGCGGCACAGATACGCAGTATTTT. It yields the protein CAIKGVAGGTDTQYF.

The CDR3 reads CASKEVGAPGANVLTF. CDR3 nucleotide sequence: TGTGCCAGCAAGGAGGTTGGGGCGCCTGGGGCCAACGTCCTGACTTTC. V and J are TRBV5-6 and TRBJ2-6; either TRBD1 or TRBD2 may fit D (5 bases each). Germline CDR1 is SGHDT and CDR2 is YYEEEE. V was clipped by 6 bases and J by 2 bases, with 15 bases between them. CDR3 length: 16 residues. Combining the CDR3 with reference TRBV5-6 and TRBJ2-6 gives the whole variable domain DAGVTQSPTHLIKTRGQQVTLRCSPKSGHDTVSWYQQALGQGPQFIFQYYEEEERQRGNFPDRFSGHQFPNYSSELNVNALLLGDSALYLCASKEVGAPGANVLTFGAGSRLTVL.

This chain connects TRBV5-1 to TRBJ1-1; 8 bases are a match to TRBD1. This CDR3 spans 14 amino acids. Trimming removed 4 bases from V and 6 bases from J; junction bases left unmatched: 8. Germline CDR1 reads SGHRS; CDR2 reads YFSETQ. DNA for the CDR3: TGCGCCAGCAGCGGGACAGGATCGGGTTCTGAAGCTTTCTTT. It yields the protein CASSGTGSGSEAFF.

J is TRBJ2-7 and V is TRBV13, with 14 bases identical to TRBD2. This CDR3 spans 15 amino acids. Germline V gene data show CDR1 as PRHDT and CDR2 as FYEKMQ (reference sequence). V was clipped by 4 bases and J by 4 bases; unmatched bases: 3. The CDR3 sequence is CASSSGTSGSYEQYF. The CDR3 DNA is TGTGCCAGCAGCTCAGGGACTAGCGGGAGTTACGAGCAGTACTTC. The full variable domain, its missing parts supplied by reference TRBV13 and TRBJ2-7, is AAGVIQSPRHLIKEKRETATLKCYPIPRHDTVYWYQQGPGQDPQFLISFYEKMQSDKGSIPDRFSAQQFSDYHSELNMSSLELGDSALYFCASSSGTSGSYEQYFGPGTRLTVT.

This CDR3 reads CASRTHGAGEKLFF. The CDR3 coding sequence is TGTGCCAGCAGGACGCACGGGGCAGGAGAAAAACTGTTTTTT. The J gene is TRBJ1-4, the V gene TRBV11-3, with a tentative D call TRBD1 (5 bases). The CDR3 length is 14 residues. Germline-derived CDR1 and CDR2 are SGHNT and YENEEA. V lost 6 bases to trimming and J lost 8 bases, with 16 bases between them.